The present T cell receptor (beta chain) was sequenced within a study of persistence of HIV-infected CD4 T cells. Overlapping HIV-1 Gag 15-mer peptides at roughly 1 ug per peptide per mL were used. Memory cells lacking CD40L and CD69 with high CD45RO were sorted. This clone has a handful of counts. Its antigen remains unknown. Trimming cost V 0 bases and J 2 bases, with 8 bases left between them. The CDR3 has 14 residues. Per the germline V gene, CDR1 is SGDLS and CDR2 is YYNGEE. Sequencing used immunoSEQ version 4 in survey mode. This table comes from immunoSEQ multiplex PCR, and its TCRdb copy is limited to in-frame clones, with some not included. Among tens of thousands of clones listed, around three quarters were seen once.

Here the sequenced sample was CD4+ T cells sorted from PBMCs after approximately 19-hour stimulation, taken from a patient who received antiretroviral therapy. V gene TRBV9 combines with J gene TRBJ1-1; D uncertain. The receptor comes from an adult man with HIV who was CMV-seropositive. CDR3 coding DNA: TGTGCCAGCAGCGTAGCTGGCAGAAACACTGAAGCTTTCTTT. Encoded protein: CASSVAGRNTEAFF.